The text below deals with one T cell receptor beta chain. No cognate antigen has been identified for it. No qualities accompany the bases; no much larger clone lies one base away. On a MiSeq, deep resolution sequencing aimed for a depth between 1 in 1 million and 1 in 200,000 T cells, with each clonotype covered approximately 9.2x on average. TCR beta libraries were generated with the immunoSEQ hsTCRB Kit. As for the original processing: The data were analyzed with ImmunoSEQ Analyzer and ImmunoSEQ Data Assistant, and V, D and J gene assignments followed IMGT definitions. Clonality, which ranges from 0 to 1, was calculated by subtracting the normalized Shannon entropy of productive rearrangement frequencies from one. Only overrepresented clonotypes making up at least 0.05% of each patient's repertoire were included in the public clonotype analysis. Repertoires from some 14 age-matched healthy donors in immuneACCESS were used as clonality controls. The source is immuneACCESS, and TCRdb retained only in-frame sequences with V and J called. Part of the clones is not carried over; for the studies checked, unresolved V genes explain less than half of this, and the remainder is unexplained. V and J calls and clone size are copied from that table; D and trimming were computed from the DNA. The sample table contains some 350,000 clones; only one count was recorded for over 60% of them. Under 8% of the sample lies in the top ten.

This sample is drawn from a study of cytotoxic CD8 clonotypes in ibrutinib-treated CLL (dated by TCRdb to 2020 to 2023). Regarding the research as a whole: The cohort was composed of 11 relapsed/refractory and around 15 treatment-naive patients; IGHV unmutated status was identified in some 17 patients. Every sample from remission and from progressive disease was obtained while the patients were still on ibrutinib. Cryopreserved peripheral blood mononuclear cells were obtained before treatment, at response, and at either sustained remission or disease progression. Of the roughly 86 people in the trial, around 24 had longitudinal samples available. Responses were partial in roughly 24 patients and complete in 2; after median about 63 months follow-up, about 14 stayed in remission and some twelve progressed. On average, each sample yielded around 250,000 productive templates and 85,000 to 95,000 productive rearrangements. Response samples were obtained after a median of approximately twelve months of treatment, with a range of about 6 to 40 months. Summary of the overall study and its limitations: Public clonotypes were rare and either shrank or stayed stable during treatment, and the rise in clonality at ibrutinib response reflected expansion of private clonotypes. Baseline clonality was found to be higher than that of age-matched healthy donors and was strongly correlated with circulating CD8+ T-cell counts. Sampling times were not matched between sustained-remission and progressing patients, and lymph node repertoires were not studied. An increase in clonality was observed at ibrutinib response, with clonality remaining stable during sustained remission and falling back toward baseline at progression.

The CDR3 has 16 amino acids, counting the end cysteine and phenylalanine. Just CDR3 DNA is preserved here, 48 bases in frame from base 1. From a lookup of the germline V gene, CDR1 and CDR2 are SGHDT and YYEEEE. Ends trimmed: V by 1 base, J by 2 bases; bases unmatched to a gene: 9. For TCR beta library preparation, approximately 1.8 micrograms of genomic DNA was extracted from cryopreserved PBMCs. Longitudinal blood samples from CLL patients receiving ibrutinib monotherapy were subjected to high-throughput TCR beta sequencing. The patients took part in an open-label, single-center phase 2 trial of ibrutinib monotherapy.

This clonotype originated in a human donor with chronic lymphocytic leukemia. Sample: PBMCs, taken after 36 months of ibrutinib treatment. The receptor chain draws on TRBV5-6 and TRBJ2-7, and 7 bases in between align with TRBD1. The CDR3 here reads CASSLLGTALTYEQYF. The nucleotide sequence reads as follows: TGTGCCAGCAGCTTGTTGGGGACAGCTCTTACCTACGAGCAGTACTTC.